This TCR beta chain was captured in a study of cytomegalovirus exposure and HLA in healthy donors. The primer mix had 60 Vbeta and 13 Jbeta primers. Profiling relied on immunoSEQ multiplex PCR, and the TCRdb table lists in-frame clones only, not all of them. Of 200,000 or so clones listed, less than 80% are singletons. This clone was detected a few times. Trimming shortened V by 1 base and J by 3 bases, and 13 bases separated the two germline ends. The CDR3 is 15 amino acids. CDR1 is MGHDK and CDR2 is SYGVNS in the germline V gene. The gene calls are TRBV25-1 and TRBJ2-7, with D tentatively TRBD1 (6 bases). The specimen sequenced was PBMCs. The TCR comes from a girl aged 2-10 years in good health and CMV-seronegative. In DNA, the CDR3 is TGTGCCAGCAGTGAATCCTCGGACAGACACTACGAGCAGTACTTC. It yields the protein CASSESSDRHYEQYF.